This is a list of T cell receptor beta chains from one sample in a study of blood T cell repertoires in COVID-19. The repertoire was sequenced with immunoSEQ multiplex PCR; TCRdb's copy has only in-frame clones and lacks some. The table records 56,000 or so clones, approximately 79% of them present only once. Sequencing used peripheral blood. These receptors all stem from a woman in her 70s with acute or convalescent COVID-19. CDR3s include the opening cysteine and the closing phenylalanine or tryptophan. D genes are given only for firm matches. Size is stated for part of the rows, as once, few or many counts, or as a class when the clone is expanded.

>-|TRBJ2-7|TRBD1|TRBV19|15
TGTGCCAGTAGTAAGATTCCGGGACAGGGGACTCTGCAGTACTTC
CASSKIPGQGTLQYF
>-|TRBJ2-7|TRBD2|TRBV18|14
TGTGCCAGCTCCGTAGCGGGGGCCTCCTACGAGCAGTACTTC
CASSVAGASYEQYF
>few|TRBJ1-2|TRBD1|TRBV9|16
TGTGCCAGCAGCGTAGCATCGTCGACAGGGGCCTATGGCTACACCTTC
CASSVASSTGAYGYTF
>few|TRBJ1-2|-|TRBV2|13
TGTGCCAGCACCCTGACAGCTAACTATGGCTACACCTTC
CASTLTANYGYTF
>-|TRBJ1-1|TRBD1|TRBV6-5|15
TGTGCCAGCAGTTTACCGACAGGGAATATAGGTGAAGCTTTCTTT
CASSLPTGNIGEAFF
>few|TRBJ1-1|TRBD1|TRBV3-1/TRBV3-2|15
TGTGCCAGCAGCCTACCTCGACAGGGGAACACTGAAGCTTTCTTT
CASSLPRQGNTEAFF
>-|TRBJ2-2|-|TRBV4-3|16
TGCGCCAGCAGCCAAGATTTACAGGGTGGAACCGGGGAGCTGTTTTTT
CASSQDLQGGTGELFF
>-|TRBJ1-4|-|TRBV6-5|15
TGTGCCAGCACCACAGACCGCGCAACTAATGAAAAACTGTTTTTT
CASTTDRATNEKLFF
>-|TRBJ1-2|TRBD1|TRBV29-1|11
TGCAGCGTGACAGGGAACTATGGCTACACCTTC
CSVTGNYGYTF
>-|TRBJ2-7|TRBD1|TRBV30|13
TGTGCCTGCCGGGACAGGGGGACCTACGAGCAGTACTTC
CACRDRGTYEQYF
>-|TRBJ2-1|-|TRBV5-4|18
TGTGCCAGCAGCTTGGGGGGAGGTAGCCGAAGCTCCTACAATGAGCAGTTCTTC
CASSLGGGSRSSYNEQFF
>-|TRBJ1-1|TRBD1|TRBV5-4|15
TGTGCCAGCAGCCAAGACAGGGGATGGAACACTGAAGCTTTCTTT
CASSQDRGWNTEAFF
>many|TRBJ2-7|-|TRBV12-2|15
TGTGCAAGTCGCCCATTTCCCGCGACAGGGGGCGAGCAGTACTTC
CASRPFPATGGEQYF